The T cell receptor (beta chain) under discussion was sequenced for a study of early T cells in non-severe SARS-CoV-2 infection. Individual cDNA molecules carried attached unique molecular identifiers. TCRdb redid the calling of the 5' RACE reads with MiXCR, one entry per CDR3 protein. The top ten clones hold roughly 6% of a sample with roughly 67,000 distinct CDR3 sequences, under 13% of them seen once. Germline CDR1 SGDLS, CDR2 YYNGEE. This CDR3 is 15 amino acids long. V trimming: 7 bases; J trimming: 3 bases; junction bases outside the gene matches: 10. Overall study findings and caveats: Anti-spike CD8 responses were favored in VDJdb matching, and private and CD4 specificities were missed.

A remark on this clonotype: Its target is unknown.

This TCR was recovered from an adult who was a healthcare worker with PCR-confirmed SARS-CoV-2 infection or an uninfected control (not recorded which). Sequenced input: whole blood. This chain connects TRBV9 to TRBJ2-3; 8 bases fit TRBD2. CDR3 bases: TGTGCCAGCGATGGAGCGGGAGTGAGTACAGATACGCAGTATTTT. It yields the protein CASDGAGVSTDTQYF.